Given below is one T cell receptor (beta chain) in context. Its antigen remains undetermined. Nothing much larger sits one base from this clone, and base qualities are not available. This sample is drawn from a study of immune characteristics of hereditary and idiopathic chronic pancreatitis. The study in broad terms: Local immune cells and TCRbeta repertoires in the pancreas were profiled in this study for hereditary and idiopathic chronic pancreatitis, with control organ donor pancreases used for comparison. TCRbeta sequencing included 5 control pancreases, about 7 pancreases with hereditary chronic pancreatitis and about 6 pancreases with idiopathic chronic pancreatitis. The gDNA-based approach was chosen because it involved minimal in vitro experimental manipulation of pancreas-infiltrating T cells.

There are 15 amino acids in the CDR3, from cysteine to phenylalanine inclusive. CDR3 DNA only is kept here, 45 bases in frame from base 1. V is shortened by 3 bases, J by 6 bases, and the region joining them spans 19 bases. From a lookup of the germline V gene (reference sequence), CDR1 and CDR2 are SGHNT and YYREEE. What the research found in general, with its limitations: Compared with controls, TCRbeta repertoire diversity was significantly higher and clonality was lower in both chronic pancreatitis groups. Chronic pancreatitis caused by alcohol use was excluded from the study. Hereditary and idiopathic chronic pancreatitis differed in Vbeta-Jbeta gene family usage, including TRBV10, TRBV19, TRBV23 and TRBV5. Among around 13 chronic pancreatitis patients, a positive correlation was found between numbers of productive TCR rearrangements and disease severity scores. Patient tissue was available only at the time of TPIAT, so disease duration differences may have influenced immune findings.

Patients undergoing total pancreatectomy with islet autotransplantation (TPIAT) were the source of the chronic pancreatitis pancreas tissue. No known history of diabetes was present in the included chronic pancreatitis patients. For TCRbeta sequencing, genomic DNA was extracted directly from bulk pancreas tissue without sorting T cells. Pancreas tissues were collected consecutively from patients and organ donors at two US centers. The library relied on the immunoSEQ multiplex PCR assay. The TCRbeta CDR3 region and adjacent sequences were amplified and sequenced from pancreatic genomic DNA. The source study handled its data this way. Repertoire diversity was assessed as a mean normalized Shannon-Wiener index, together with productive clonality and counts of productive rearrangements. Control and chronic pancreatitis repertoire metrics were compared with the nonparametric Mann-Whitney U test. Shared clonotypes were defined as CDR3beta sequences with identical amino acid composition and length across subjects. Drawn from immuneACCESS, this table holds only the in-frame rearrangements with V and J called that TCRdb kept. Clones are partly lost; checked studies trace under half to an unresolved V gene and leave the rest unexplained. V and J calls and clone size are those listed in that table; D and trimming were worked out from the DNA. Recorded for this sample are about 14,000 clones; roughly 80% of them occurred a single time. Clones ranked in the top ten supply 13% to 15% of the sample.

Material: pancreas tissue with hereditary chronic pancreatitis. The sequence is built from TRBV5-4 and TRBJ2-7; TRBD2 is a possible D gene, resting on 7 matching bases. The clonotype was recovered from a human donor with chronic pancreatitis. CDR3 reads: CASSSQIQGGREQYF. The nucleotide sequence reads as follows: TGTGCCAGCAGCTCACAAATACAGGGAGGGCGCGAGCAGTACTTC.